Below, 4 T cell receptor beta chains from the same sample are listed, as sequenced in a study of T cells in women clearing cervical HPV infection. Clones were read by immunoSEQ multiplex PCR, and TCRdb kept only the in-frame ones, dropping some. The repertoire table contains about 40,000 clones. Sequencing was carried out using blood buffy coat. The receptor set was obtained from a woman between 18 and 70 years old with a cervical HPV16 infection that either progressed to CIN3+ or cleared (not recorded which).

Incomplete CDR3 DNA: TGTGCCAGCAGCCCAAAAGACGGGAATCAGCCC. Its protein product is CASSPKDGNQP. In full, the CDR3 is CASSPKDGNQPQHF. This chain links TRBV5-5 with TRBJ1-5; no definite D call. The sequence runs out 3 residues before the end of the CDR3; the remainder is reconstructed from the germline J gene. In germline, CDR1 is SGHKS, CDR2 YYEKEE (reference sequence). Trimming pared 4 bases from V and 4 bases from J, leaving 12 bases between. This CDR3 comprises 14 residues.

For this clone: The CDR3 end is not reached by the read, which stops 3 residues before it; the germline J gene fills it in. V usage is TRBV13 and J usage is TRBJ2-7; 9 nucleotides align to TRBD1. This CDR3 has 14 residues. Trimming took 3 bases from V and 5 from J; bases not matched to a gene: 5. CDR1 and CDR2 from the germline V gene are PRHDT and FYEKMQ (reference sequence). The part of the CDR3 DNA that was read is TGTGCCAGCAGCTTTAGACAGGGGGATGACGAG. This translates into CASSFRQGDDE. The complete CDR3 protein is CASSFRQGDDEQYF.

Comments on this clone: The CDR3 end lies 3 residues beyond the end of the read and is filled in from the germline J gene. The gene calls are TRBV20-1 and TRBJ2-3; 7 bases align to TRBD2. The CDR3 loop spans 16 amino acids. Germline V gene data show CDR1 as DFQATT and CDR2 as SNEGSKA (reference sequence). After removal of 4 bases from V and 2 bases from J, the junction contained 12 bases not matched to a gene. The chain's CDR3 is CSAKAFRRETTDTQYF. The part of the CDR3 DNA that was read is TGCAGTGCTAAGGCCTTTCGGCGGGAGACCACAGATACG.

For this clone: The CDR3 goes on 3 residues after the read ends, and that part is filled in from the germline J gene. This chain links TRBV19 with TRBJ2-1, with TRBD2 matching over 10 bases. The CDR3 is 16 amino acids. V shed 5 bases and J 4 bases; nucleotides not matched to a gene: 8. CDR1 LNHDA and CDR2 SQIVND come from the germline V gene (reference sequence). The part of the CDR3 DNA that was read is TGTGCCAGTAGTCCCCTCTCTAGCGGGAGTTACAATGAG. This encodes CASSPLSSGSYNE. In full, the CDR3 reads CASSPLSSGSYNEQFF. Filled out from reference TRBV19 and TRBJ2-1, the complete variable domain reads DGGITQSPKYLFRKEGQNVTLSCEQNLNHDAMYWYRQDPGQGLRLIYYSQIVNDFQKGDIAEGYSVSREKKESFPLTVTSAQKNPTAFYLCASSPLSSGSYNEQFFGPGTRLTVL.